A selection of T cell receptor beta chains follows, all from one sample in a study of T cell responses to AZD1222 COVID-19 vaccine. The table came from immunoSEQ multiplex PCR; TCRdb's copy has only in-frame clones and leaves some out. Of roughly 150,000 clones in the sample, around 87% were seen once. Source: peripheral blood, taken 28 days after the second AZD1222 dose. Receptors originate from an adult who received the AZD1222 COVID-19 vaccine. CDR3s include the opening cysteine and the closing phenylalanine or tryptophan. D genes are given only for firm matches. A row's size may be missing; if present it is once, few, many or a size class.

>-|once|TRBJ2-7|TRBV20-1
TGCAGTGGAGGGCTAGCCTACGAGCAGTACTTC
CSGGLAYEQYF
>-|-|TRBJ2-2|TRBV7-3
TGTGCCAGCAGCCCGGGACAGAACACCGGGGAGCTGTTTTTT
CASSPGQNTGELFF
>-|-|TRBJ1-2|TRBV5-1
TGCGCCAGCAGTCCAGGGGCAGGCTACACCTTC
CASSPGAGYTF
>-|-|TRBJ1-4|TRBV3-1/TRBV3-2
TGTGCCAGCAGCCCGGGACTAAATGAAAAACTGTTTTTT
CASSPGLNEKLFF
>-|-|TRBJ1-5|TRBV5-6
TGTGCCAGCAGCTATTACGCTGGGCCCCAGCATTTT
CASSYYAGPQHF
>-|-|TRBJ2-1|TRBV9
TGTGCCAGCACGGGCTCGACCCACAATGAGCAGTTCTTC
CASTGSTHNEQFF
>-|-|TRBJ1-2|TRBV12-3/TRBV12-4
TGTGCCAGCAGTCCTACAGGGAACTATGGCTACACCTTC
CASSPTGNYGYTF
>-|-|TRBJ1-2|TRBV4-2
TGTGCCAGCAGCGAATTAGCTAACTATGGCTACACCTTC
CASSELANYGYTF
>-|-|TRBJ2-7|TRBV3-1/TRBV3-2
TGTGCCAGCAGCCAAACCCGCTACGAGCAGTACTTC
CASSQTRYEQYF
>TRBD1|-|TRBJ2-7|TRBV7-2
TGTGCCAGCAGCTTAGGGGGGACAGGGGGCGACGAGCAGTACTTC
CASSLGGTGGDEQYF
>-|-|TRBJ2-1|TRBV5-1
TGCGCCAGCAGCTTCCCGAATCCGTCCTACAATGAGCAGTTCTTC
CASSFPNPSYNEQFF
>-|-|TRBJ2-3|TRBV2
TGTGCCAGCAGTGGGAAGGGCAGCACAGATACGCAGTATTTT
CASSGKGSTDTQYF
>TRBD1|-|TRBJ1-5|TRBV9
TGTGCCAGCAGCGTCTACGACAGGGCCGTTTGGAGCAATCAGCCCCAGCATTTT
CASSVYDRAVWSNQPQHF
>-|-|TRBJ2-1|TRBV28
TGTGCCAGCGGGGGGAAGGGGAACTCCTACAATGAGCAGTTCTTC
CASGGKGNSYNEQFF
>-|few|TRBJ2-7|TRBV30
TGTGCCTGGGACAGACAAAGCTCCTACGAGCAGTACTTC
CAWDRQSSYEQYF
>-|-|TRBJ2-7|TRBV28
TGTGCCAGCAGTTTAACAGGTAGCTACGAGCAGTACTTC
CASSLTGSYEQYF
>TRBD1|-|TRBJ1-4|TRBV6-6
TGTGCCAGCAGCCAATGGACAGGGGGCCCTGAAAAACTGTTTTTT
CASSQWTGGPEKLFF
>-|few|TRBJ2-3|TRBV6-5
TGTGCCAGTAAGGCAGTGGGCACAGATACGCAGTATTTT
CASKAVGTDTQYF
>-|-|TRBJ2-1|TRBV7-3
TGTGCCAGCAGCTCCGGGACTTCCCCCGTCGTACAGTTCTTC
CASSSGTSPVVQFF
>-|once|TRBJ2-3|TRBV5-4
TGTGCCAGCAGTTCCGGGCCAAACTCACTCACGGATACGCAGTATTTT
CASSSGPNSLTDTQYF
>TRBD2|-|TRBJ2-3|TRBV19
TGTGCCATCAAGGGGAGGGAGGCAGATACGCAGTATTTT
CAIKGREADTQYF
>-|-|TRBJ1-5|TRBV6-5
TGTGCCAGCAGACCACGTCCAGTTAGCAATCAGCCCCAGCATTTT
CASRPRPVSNQPQHF
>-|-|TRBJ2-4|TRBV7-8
TGTGCCAGCAGCTTATACCCCGGTGAGGCCAAAAACATTCAGTACTTC
CASSLYPGEAKNIQYF
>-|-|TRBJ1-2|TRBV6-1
TGTGCCAGCAGTCCTGTGGGTGGCGGCTACACCTTC
CASSPVGGGYTF
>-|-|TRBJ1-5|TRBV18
TGTGCCAGCTCACCACCGTCCGGGGGCGTGCATCAGCCCCAGCATTTT
CASSPPSGGVHQPQHF
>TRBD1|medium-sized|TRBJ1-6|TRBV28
TGTGCCAGCAGTTCCCCCACAGGGGGGGGTTCACCCCTCCACTTT
CASSSPTGGGSPLHF
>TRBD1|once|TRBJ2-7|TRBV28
TGTGCCAGCACAGGGACAGATTTTTACGAGCAGTACTTC
CASTGTDFYEQYF
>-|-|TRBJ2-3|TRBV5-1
TGCGCCAGCAGCCCGGAGAGGGCAGATACGCAGTATTTT
CASSPERADTQYF
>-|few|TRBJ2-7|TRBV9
TGTGCCAGCAGCGTAGGTAGTCAGAGCTCCTACGAGCAGTACTTC
CASSVGSQSSYEQYF
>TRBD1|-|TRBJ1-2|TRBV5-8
TGTGCCAGCAGCCTAACCGGGACAGGGGGCTTTGGCTACACCTTC
CASSLTGTGGFGYTF
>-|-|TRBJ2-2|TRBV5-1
TGCGCCAGCAGCTTAGGGAGGGGGAGCCAGTTCGGGGAGCTGTTTTTT
CASSLGRGSQFGELFF
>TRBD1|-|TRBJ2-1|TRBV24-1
TGTGCCACCAGTGCGACAGGGGCCGTCAATGAGCAGTTCTTC
CATSATGAVNEQFF
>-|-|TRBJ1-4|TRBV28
TGTGCCAGCAGTTTAGCGGGGATTAATGAAAAACTGTTTTTT
CASSLAGINEKLFF
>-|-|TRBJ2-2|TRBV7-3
TGTGCCAGCAGCTTAAGCGCCGGGGAGCTGTTTTTT
CASSLSAGELFF
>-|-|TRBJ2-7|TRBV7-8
TGTGCCAGCAGCCCGAGGGAGCCGGCGGAGCAGTACTTC
CASSPREPAEQYF
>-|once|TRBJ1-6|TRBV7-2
TGTGCCAGCAGCTTTTCGGGGGCGCAGACCGGGTCAACCCTCCACTTT
CASSFSGAQTGSTLHF
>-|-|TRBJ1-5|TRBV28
TGTGCCAGCAGTTATAATAGCAATCAGCCCCAGCATTTT
CASSYNSNQPQHF
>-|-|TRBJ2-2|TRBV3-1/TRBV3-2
TGTGCCAGCAGCCCTGGTGGGGCCACCGGGGAGCTGTTTTTT
CASSPGGATGELFF
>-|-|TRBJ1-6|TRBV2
TGTGCCAGCAGTGAATCCAGGGCACCCTCACCCCTCCACTTT
CASSESRAPSPLHF
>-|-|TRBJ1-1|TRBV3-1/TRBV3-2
TGTGCCAGCAGCTACAGGACGAACACTGAAGCTTTCTTT
CASSYRTNTEAFF
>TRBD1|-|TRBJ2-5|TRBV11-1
TGTGCCAGCAGCCGGGACAGATTCGAGACCCAGTACTTC
CASSRDRFETQYF
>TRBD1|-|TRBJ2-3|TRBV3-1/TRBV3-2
TGTGCCAGCAGCCAGCAGGGTCAGGGACAGGGGAACGATGGAGATACGCAGTATTTT
CASSQQGQGQGNDGDTQYF
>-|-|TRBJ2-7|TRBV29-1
TGCAGCGTAAAAGGTATCGACTACGAGCAGTACTTC
CSVKGIDYEQYF
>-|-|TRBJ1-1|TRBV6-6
TGTGCCAGCAGTTCGGAGCGGACGAACACTGAAGCTTTCTTT
CASSSERTNTEAFF
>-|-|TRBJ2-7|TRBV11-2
TGTGCCAGCAGCTTAGGCCACGAGCAGTACTTC
CASSLGHEQYF
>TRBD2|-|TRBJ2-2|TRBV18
TGTGCCAGCTCACCACTAGCGGGGCCTGCGAACACCGGGGAGCTGTTTTTT
CASSPLAGPANTGELFF